This T cell receptor beta chain comes out of a study of PD-1 blockade in classical Hodgkin lymphoma. CDR3 length: 15 residues. V was clipped by 4 bases and J by 4 bases; unmatched bases: 6. The germline V gene has CDR1 SGHDT and CDR2 YYEEEE. Each and every patient relapsed after autologous stem cell transplantation, and patients got differing brentuximab vedotin exposure. Best overall response was complete response, partial response or progressive disease in these relapsed/refractory classical Hodgkin lymphoma patients. Data came from immunoSEQ multiplex PCR; TCRdb stores just in-frame clones and leaves some out. The table lists roughly 22,000 clones, more than 60% of them singletons, with 5.8% in the top ten. Points on this clone: Its antigen remains unknown.

Study results and caveats: Patients starting nivolumab less than 1 year after ASCT had lower diversity and were excluded from later analyses. By cycle point C4D1, TCR diversity had risen significantly in CD4+ cells (but not CD8+ cells). Diminished baseline TCR diversity has been reported in newly diagnosed patients relative to healthy donors.

This TCR derives from a human donor with classical Hodgkin lymphoma. The rearrangement uses TRBV5-6 and TRBJ2-1; TRBD2 matches 9 bases. This sample comprised peripheral blood mononuclear cells (PBMCs), obtained at baseline. This chain's CDR3 is CASSPLAGEYNEQFF. The CDR3 nucleotides read TGTGCCAGCAGCCCATTAGCGGGAGAATACAATGAGCAGTTCTTC.